These 27 T cell receptor beta chains were all obtained from the same sample, sequenced in a study of T-cell memory formation after mild COVID-19. TCRdb reanalysed the 5' RACE reads using MiXCR and keeps one entry per CDR3 protein. The sample lists 560,000 or so distinct CDR3 sequences; about 18% were seen once. The sample taken for sequencing was PBMCs or a T cell subset sorted from them (not recorded which). These receptors were collected from an adult woman who had mild COVID-19 (a few samples of this study predate the infection). Cell type and time point are not known.

The V gene is TRBV10-3, the J gene TRBJ2-1; a possible D gene is TRBD2 (7 bases). This CDR3 spans 13 amino acids. Germline V CDR1 and CDR2: ENHRY, SYGVKD. Trimming removed 4 bases from V and 8 bases from J, with 12 bases in between. As DNA, the CDR3 is TGTGCCATCAGTGGATCGGGGGGCTATGAGCAGTTCTTC. Protein: CAISGSGGYEQFF.

The chain links TRBV12-3 or TRBV12-4 to TRBJ1-1; 10 bases agree with TRBD1. With V trimmed by 3 bases and J by 11 bases, 9 bases remained unmatched. This CDR3 spans 14 amino acids. The CDR3 region is CASSLGQGFSEAFF. CDR3 nucleotide sequence: TGTGCCAGCAGTTTGGGACAGGGGTTCAGTGAGGCTTTCTTT.

CDR3: CASSTEYGYTF. CDR3 DNA sequence: TGTGCCAGCAGTACCGAATATGGCTACACCTTC. This sequence joins TRBV28 and TRBJ1-2; D not resolved. This CDR3 has 11 amino acids. Germline V gene lookup returns CDR1 MDHEN and CDR2 SYDVKM. V was clipped by 5 bases and J by 5 bases, with 6 bases between them.

V and J are TRBV10-3 and TRBJ2-4; TRBD2 matches 11 bases. Per the germline V gene, CDR1 is ENHRY and CDR2 is SYGVKD. With 11 bases clipped from V and 6 bases from J, the junction kept 9 bases outside the gene matches. The CDR3 totals 14 residues. The DNA for the CDR3 is TGTGCCTCCGGGCCCGGGACTAGCGGAAACATTCAGTACTTC. Translating gives CASGPGTSGNIQYF.

This clonotype was recorded a few times. This chain links TRBV5-1 with TRBJ2-5; 11 positions match TRBD2. Germline CDR1 and CDR2: SGHRS and YFSETQ. CDR3 length: 14 amino acids. V shed 6 bases and J 3 bases; nucleotides not matched to a gene: 4. The CDR3 DNA reads TGCGCCAGCATCCTAGCGGGGGGTGAAGAGACCCAGTACTTC. It specifies CASILAGGEETQYF.

The rearrangement uses TRBV5-1 and TRBJ2-5; 12 nucleotides agree with TRBD2. V was pared by 0 bases and J by 5 bases, with 5 bases of the junction left unmatched. Germline CDR1 SGHRS, CDR2 YFSETQ. The length of the CDR3 is 16 residues. In DNA, the CDR3 is TGCGCCAGCAGCTTGGACGGCCTAGCGGGAGGGGAGACCCAGTACTTC. This sequence encodes CASSLDGLAGGETQYF.

This clonotype was recorded a few times. The J gene is TRBJ1-1, the V gene TRBV29-1; unclear D gene. Germline V gene lookup returns CDR1 SQVTM and CDR2 ANQGSEA. V lost 4 bases and J 4 bases, leaving 10 bases between the germline ends. The CDR3 has 12 amino acids. CDR3 loop: CSVAAGFTEAFF. The CDR3 nucleotides are TGCAGCGTTGCGGCCGGGTTCACTGAAGCTTTCTTT.

The V call is TRBV27, the J call TRBJ2-2; 8 bases map to TRBD1. Germline CDR1 is MNHEY and CDR2 is SMNVEV (reference sequence). This CDR3 contains 16 residues. V lost 3 bases to trimming and J lost 1 base; unmatched junction nucleotides: 4. DNA of the CDR3: TGTGCCAGCAGTTTCACCGGGACAGGGAACACCGGGGAGCTGTTTTTT. Translated, it gives CASSFTGTGNTGELFF.

This clonotype came up many times. The V and J genes are TRBV5-1 and TRBJ1-1; D is ambiguous. Trimming shortened V by 0 bases and J by 1 base, and 7 bases separated the two germline ends. This CDR3 region has 14 residues. In germline, CDR1 is SGHRS, CDR2 YFSETQ. The DNA for the CDR3 is TGCGCCAGCAGCTTGGCCACAGCGAACACTGAAGCTTTCTTT. Translation: CASSLATANTEAFF.

This clonotype was counted a few times. The CDR3 DNA is TGTGCCATCAGTGATAGCGGGAGGAACACAGATACGCAGTATTTT. It yields the protein CAISDSGRNTDTQYF. V gene TRBV10-3 combines with J gene TRBJ2-3, with 10 bases aligning to TRBD2. The CDR3 consists of 15 residues. V trimming: 3 bases; J trimming: 2 bases; junction bases outside the gene matches: 2. Germline lookup yields CDR1 ENHRY and CDR2 SYGVKD.

This clonotype showed up just a few times. The CDR3 nucleotides read TGTGCCAGCAGCAGGGGGCTCGGCGGGGAGCTGTTTTTT. It yields the protein CASSRGLGGELFF. This chain joins TRBV4-2 and TRBJ2-2; 7 bases match TRBD1. Germline V gives CDR1 LGHNA, CDR2 YNFKEQ. The CDR3 has 13 amino acids. The trim removed 5 bases at V and 7 bases at J, leaving 4 bases unmatched.

This chain joins TRBV30 and TRBJ2-7, with 7 bases aligning to TRBD1. The CDR3 extends over 15 amino acids. Germline V gene data show CDR1 as GTSNPN and CDR2 as SVGIG (reference sequence). V dropped 3 bases and J dropped 0; count of bases not matched to a gene: 8. CDR3: CAWSAPGQSSYEQYF. In DNA form, the CDR3 reads TGTGCCTGGAGCGCTCCGGGACAGAGCTCCTACGAGCAGTACTTC.

The chain joins TRBV7-2 to TRBJ1-3; D possibly corresponds to TRBD1 (6 bases). The CDR3 covers 12 residues. Trimming cost V 5 bases and J 5 bases, with 7 bases left between them. Per germline, CDR1 SGHTA and CDR2 FQGNSA. The CDR3 spells CASSRDRNTIYF. CDR3 DNA sequence: TGTGCCAGCAGCCGGGACAGAAACACCATATATTTT.

This clonotype was observed a handful of times. The V call is TRBV6-5, the J call TRBJ1-4; D is unclear. The germline V gene encodes CDR1 MNHEY and CDR2 SVGAGI. The V and J ends lost 4 bases and 9 bases respectively, with 9 bases between them. The CDR3 is made up of 12 amino acids. The CDR3: CASSLGRKKLFF. The CDR3 region has the DNA TGTGCCAGCAGTTTGGGGAGGAAAAAACTGTTTTTT.

The chain carries TRBV6-1 and TRBJ1-6; D call uncertain. The germline gives CDR1 MNHNS, CDR2 SASEGT. This CDR3 is built from 15 residues. V lost 0 bases and J lost 4, with 7 bases in between. CDR3 sequence reads: CASSEAQVYNSPLHF. CDR3 nucleotides: TGTGCCAGCAGTGAAGCGCAAGTTTATAATTCACCCCTCCACTTT.

The chain carries TRBV18 and TRBJ1-1; no clear D gene. Germline loops: CDR1 KGHSH, CDR2 LQKENI. The CDR3 is made up of 14 amino acids. Trimming took 2 bases from V and 1 from J, leaving 8 bases between them. CDR3 sequence: CASSPAIGNTEAFF. The DNA of the CDR3 is TGTGCCAGCTCACCAGCGATTGGGAACACTGAAGCTTTCTTT.

V gene TRBV24-1 combines with J gene TRBJ2-5, with TRBD2 matching 7 bases. Germline assignment: CDR1 KGHDR and CDR2 SFDVKD. This CDR3 is 15 amino acids long. Trimming at V came to 4 bases and at J to 5 bases, leaving 9 bases not matched to a gene. The CDR3 coding sequence is TGTGCCACCAGTGACTCTGGGGGGGTACAGGAGACCCAGTACTTC. This encodes CATSDSGGVQETQYF.

In its sample, this clonotype was seen a few times. The rearrangement joins TRBV12-3 or TRBV12-4 to TRBJ1-5; 7 bases line up with TRBD1. V shed 6 bases and J 1 base; nucleotides not matched to a gene: 3. The CDR3 sequence is 14 residues long. The CDR3 here is CASRVTGSNQPQHF. CDR3 bases: TGTGCCAGCAGAGTGACAGGGAGCAATCAGCCCCAGCATTTT.

This clonotype was found many times. The V call is TRBV20-1, the J call TRBJ2-5; perhaps TRBD2 as D (6 bases). Germline loops: CDR1 DFQATT, CDR2 SNEGSKA (reference sequence). The CDR3 covers 18 residues. The V end lost 5 bases, the J end lost 4 bases, and 29 bases lay between the germline ends. As DNA, the CDR3 is TGCAGTGCTCCCGCCCCGTCGAGTAGCGGCCTGTTGGGAGAGACCCAGTACTTC. Translating gives CSAPAPSSSGLLGETQYF.

This clonotype has more than one count but fewer than ten. The V gene is TRBV4-1, the J gene TRBJ2-5; D is undetermined. The CDR3 contains 14 residues. The germline V gene has CDR1 MGHRA and CDR2 YSYEKL. V lost 4 bases, J lost 7 bases, and 16 bases lay in between. The CDR3 DNA reads as TGCGCCAGCAGCCTAACAACTATGTATGGGACCCAGTACTTC. Amino acids: CASSLTTMYGTQYF.

This rearrangement joins TRBV7-6 to TRBJ2-5; 10 bases agree with TRBD1. The V gene's germline CDR1 is SGHVS and CDR2 FNYEAQ. The junction had 8 bases not matched to a gene; V was cut back by 5 bases and J by 2 bases. This CDR3 is 16 amino acids long. Here the CDR3 DNA reads TGTGCCAGCAGCGTAACACCGGGACAGGGGCAAGAGACCCAGTACTTC. Translation: CASSVTPGQGQETQYF.

J is TRBJ2-1 and V is TRBV19, with 11 bases matching TRBD2. The CDR3 sequence is 17 residues long. V dropped 3 bases and J dropped 0; count of bases not matched to a gene: 4. The germline CDR1 and CDR2 sequences are LNHDA and SQIVND (reference sequence). The CDR3 loop is CASSIASGRPSYNEQFF. The CDR3 DNA sequence: TGTGCCAGTAGTATCGCTAGCGGGAGGCCCTCCTACAATGAGCAGTTCTTC.

This chain links TRBV4-2 with TRBJ2-7; D perhaps matches TRBD2 (6 bases). The CDR3 length is 18 residues. Trimming cost V 1 base and J 2 bases, with 21 bases left between them. Germline-derived CDR1 and CDR2 are LGHNA and YNFKEQ. Here the CDR3 reads CASSQGGGTSGLTYEQYF. DNA for the CDR3: TGTGCCAGCAGCCAAGGGGGTGGGACGAGCGGGCTAACCTACGAGCAGTACTTC.

This clonotype showed up just once. The V gene is TRBV20-1, the J gene TRBJ2-1, with TRBD2 matching 8 bases. This CDR3 comprises 14 residues. J lost 0 bases, V lost 6 bases, and 4 bases had no gene match. Germline-derived CDR1 and CDR2 are DFQATT and SNEGSKA (reference sequence). The CDR3 nucleotides read TGCAGTGCGGAGCGGGGGCCCTCCTACAATGAGCAGTTCTTC. Its translation is CSAERGPSYNEQFF.

This clonotype came up a few times. The chain links TRBV5-1 to TRBJ1-3, with D uncertain. Trimming took off 4 bases at V and 6 bases at J, with 11 bases between the two ends. Germline values: CDR1 SGHRS, CDR2 YFSETQ. The CDR3 has 13 residues. The CDR3 is CASSNPPENTIYF. The CDR3 region has the DNA TGCGCCAGCAGCAATCCCCCAGAAAACACCATATATTTT.

The genes are TRBV11-1 and TRBJ2-7; D is possibly TRBD1 (8 bases). The germline V and J ends were trimmed by 5 bases and 2 bases, with 19 bases remaining between them. Germline values: CDR1 SGHAT, CDR2 FQDESV (reference sequence). The CDR3 has 16 amino acids. The CDR3 region has the DNA TGTGCCAGCAGCCACGTTGGACAGGGAGGGGCCTACGAGCAGTACTTC. It codes for CASSHVGQGGAYEQYF.

The chain has TRBV7-9 and TRBJ2-7; 10 bases align to TRBD2. With V trimmed by 2 bases and J by 7 bases, 5 bases remained unmatched. The germline gives CDR1 SEHNR, CDR2 FQNEAQ (reference sequence). The CDR3 has 14 amino acids. The CDR3 region has the DNA TGTGCCAGCAGCTTAAGTCTAGCGGGAGCGGAGCAGTACTTC. It is translated as CASSLSLAGAEQYF.